Listed below are T cell receptor beta chains from one sample, sequenced in a study of blood T cell repertoires in COVID-19. Profiled with immunoSEQ multiplex PCR; TCRdb holds only in-frame clones, not every one. The sample lists approximately 200,000 clones; roughly 90% were seen once. The specimen sequenced was peripheral blood. These receptor sequences come from an older man with acute or convalescent COVID-19. Each CDR3 is given with its conserved first and last residue. Fields, in order: CDR3 DNA, CDR3 protein, J gene, D gene, clone size, V gene. D genes are given only for firm matches. Some rows have no size entry. The others give once, few or many, or a class for an expanded clone.

TGTGCCAGCTTTTCGTTGGCGGGAGCACAGAAGACCTACGAGCAGTACTTC	CASFSLAGAQKTYEQYF	TRBJ2-7	TRBD2	-	TRBV7-9
TGTGCCAGCAGTGGGTACAGGGGCCGTAATGTAAGCAATCAGCCCCAGCATTTT	CASSGYRGRNVSNQPQHF	TRBJ1-5	TRBD1	-	TRBV6-1
TGTGCCAGTAGCTTGGGGCAGGTCCCCAATCAGCCCCAGCATTTT	CASSLGQVPNQPQHF	TRBJ1-5	-	-	TRBV19
TGCAGTGCTAGTAACGTGAGGGGGTCCTACAATGAGCAGTTCTTC	CSASNVRGSYNEQFF	TRBJ2-1	-	-	TRBV20-1
TGTGCCAGCACTCTCGACCGGCCGCGACAGGAAATGAACACTGAAGCTTTCTTT	CASTLDRPRQEMNTEAFF	TRBJ1-1	-	-	TRBV28
TGTGCCAGCAGCCGTATGACGGGAAACTATGGCTACACCTTC	CASSRMTGNYGYTF	TRBJ1-2	-	-	TRBV28
TGTGCCAGCAGCCCCCGGGACAACTACAATGAGCAGTTCTTC	CASSPRDNYNEQFF	TRBJ2-1	-	-	TRBV9
TGTGCCATTCTAATGGGGCCAGGGGCTTTTGAAAAACTGTTTTTT	CAILMGPGAFEKLFF	TRBJ1-4	-	-	TRBV19
TGTGCCAGCAGCTTCCTCTACAATGAGCAGTTCTTC	CASSFLYNEQFF	TRBJ2-1	-	once	TRBV7-2
TGTGCCAGCAGTGAATATGTCTCTCTCCAAGAGACCCAGTACTTC	CASSEYVSLQETQYF	TRBJ2-5	-	-	TRBV25-1
TGTGCCAGCACCCTAAGAGTCAGGGATGGCTACACCTTC	CASTLRVRDGYTF	TRBJ1-2	-	-	TRBV12-3/TRBV12-4
TGTGCCAGCAGCCAAGAGAGGGGACAGTGGACCCAGTACTTC	CASSQERGQWTQYF	TRBJ2-5	TRBD1	-	TRBV4-2
TGTGCCAGCAGCTCTCCCGGCTACGAGCAGTACTTC	CASSSPGYEQYF	TRBJ2-7	-	-	TRBV7-9
TGTGCCAGCTCACCTCCAGGACTTAGACAGGCCTACGAGCAGTACTTC	CASSPPGLRQAYEQYF	TRBJ2-7	-	-	TRBV18
TGTGCCAGCAGCCCCATGGGGGGGGGAAACTATTTT	CASSPMGGGNYF	TRBJ2-3	TRBD2	once	TRBV9
TGTGCCAGCAGCTTAAGGGGACGGGACAGGGTGGACAATGAGCAGTTCTTC	CASSLRGRDRVDNEQFF	TRBJ2-1	TRBD1	-	TRBV7-6
TGTGCCAGCAGCCAAGATGGCGGAAACACCATATATTTT	CASSQDGGNTIYF	TRBJ1-3	-	few	TRBV3-1/TRBV3-2
TGTGCCAGCAGTCCACATGCAGGGTCCTATAATTCACCCCTCCACTTT	CASSPHAGSYNSPLHF	TRBJ1-6	-	-	TRBV28
TGTGCCAGCAGCCGAGGACAGGTCAGCTCTGGAAACACCATATATTTT	CASSRGQVSSGNTIYF	TRBJ1-3	TRBD1	few	TRBV27
TGCAGCGTTGGGGGGCAGGGGGCCGGACAGCCCCAGCATTTT	CSVGGQGAGQPQHF	TRBJ1-5	TRBD1	once	TRBV29-1
TGTGCCAGCAGTTTTAAGGGGGACAGGGACCAAGAGACCCAGTACTTC	CASSFKGDRDQETQYF	TRBJ2-5	TRBD1	once	TRBV7-9
TGTGCCAGCTCACCACAAGCGTCCGCGAACACCGGGGAGCTGTTTTTT	CASSPQASANTGELFF	TRBJ2-2	-	once	TRBV18
TGTGCCAGTAGGGAGACTAGCGGGATGTTCTCCTACGAGCAGTACTTC	CASRETSGMFSYEQYF	TRBJ2-7	TRBD2	-	TRBV19
TGTGCCAGCTCAAAAGGTACGGGAGGCCACTTAAATGAGCAGTTCTTC	CASSKGTGGHLNEQFF	TRBJ2-1	TRBD2	-	TRBV18
TGTGCCAGCAGTGAATGGGGGGGTCCCCTCTATGGCTACACCTTC	CASSEWGGPLYGYTF	TRBJ1-2	-	-	TRBV25-1
TGTGCCAGCAGCCTCGAGACAGGGGGCAATATTCAAGATACGCAGTATTTT	CASSLETGGNIQDTQYF	TRBJ2-3	TRBD1	-	TRBV5-6
TGTGCCAGCAGCCTTGGGGGAGGGGGTAATCAGCCCCAGCATTTT	CASSLGGGGNQPQHF	TRBJ1-5	-	-	TRBV27
TGTGCCTGGAGTGTACAAGCAGGGGGCGATGAGACCCAGTACTTC	CAWSVQAGGDETQYF	TRBJ2-5	TRBD1	-	TRBV30
TGCACCAGCAGCCAGAGTTCCACTGAAGCTTTCTTT	CTSSQSSTEAFF	TRBJ1-1	-	-	TRBV1
TGTGCCATCAGTGATTCTAGCAATGGGTTCAATGAGCAGTTCTTC	CAISDSSNGFNEQFF	TRBJ2-1	-	-	TRBV10-3
TGTGCCAGCAGGCCGGGAGTAGAGGCCGAGCAGTACTTC	CASRPGVEAEQYF	TRBJ2-7	-	-	TRBV28
TGTGCCAGCAGCGTAGATGAGGGGGTGAGAGAGACCCAGTACTTC	CASSVDEGVRETQYF	TRBJ2-5	-	-	TRBV9
TGTGCCAGCAGCCCCCCCAGAGGGAACTACAATGAGCAGTTCTTC	CASSPPRGNYNEQFF	TRBJ2-1	-	once	TRBV28
TGCGCCAGCAGCCCGCAGGGAGTTCAGGGGGGCACTGAAGCTTTCTTT	CASSPQGVQGGTEAFF	TRBJ1-1	TRBD1	once	TRBV5-1
TGTGCCACCAGTGACTCCGGCGGGACTAGCGACAATGAGCAGTTCTTC	CATSDSGGTSDNEQFF	TRBJ2-1	TRBD2	-	TRBV24-1
TGTGCCAGCAGTTCCCAGGGCCCTCTGGACTATGGCTACACCTTC	CASSSQGPLDYGYTF	TRBJ1-2	-	few	TRBV6-6
TGTGCCACCAGTGATTCAGGGATTCAAGGCTACACCTTC	CATSDSGIQGYTF	TRBJ1-2	-	-	TRBV24-1
TGTGCCAGCAGAGATCAGGGCGCAGATACGCAGTATTTT	CASRDQGADTQYF	TRBJ2-3	-	-	TRBV5-4
TGTGCCAGTCAGTTCGGGTCTTCCTACGAGCAGTACTTC	CASQFGSSYEQYF	TRBJ2-7	-	once	TRBV28
TGTGCCACCAGCAGAGATCGGAGGAGGCTAAATACCTACGAGCAGTACTTC	CATSRDRRRLNTYEQYF	TRBJ2-7	-	-	TRBV15
TGCAGTGCTACAGGGGTTTATGGCTACACCTTC	CSATGVYGYTF	TRBJ1-2	-	-	TRBV20-1
TGTGCCAGCAGCTCCCTGCCCCGGTCGACTAGCGGGAGTGGAGGCGAGCAGTACTTC	CASSSLPRSTSGSGGEQYF	TRBJ2-7	TRBD2	-	TRBV7-2
TGTGCCAGCAGCGTCGGGACTAGCGCCTCCTACGAGCAGTACTTC	CASSVGTSASYEQYF	TRBJ2-7	TRBD2	-	TRBV5-6
TGTGCCAGCAGCTGGACACAGGGTCTGTGGGAGACCCAGTACTTC	CASSWTQGLWETQYF	TRBJ2-5	-	-	TRBV5-8
TGTGCCAGCAGCGTTGGGTATGGCGGGACCTACGAGCAGTACTTC	CASSVGYGGTYEQYF	TRBJ2-7	-	-	TRBV7-3
TGTGCCAGCAGCCAAGGAGACAGGGGTGCCGGGGAGCTGTTTTTT	CASSQGDRGAGELFF	TRBJ2-2	TRBD1	-	TRBV3-1/TRBV3-2
TGTGCCAGTAGTACCCGAGGGTCAGATACGCAGTATTTT	CASSTRGSDTQYF	TRBJ2-3	-	-	TRBV19
TGTGCCAGCAGTTCCGTAGGCAATCAGCCCCAGCATTTT	CASSSVGNQPQHF	TRBJ1-5	-	few	TRBV6-2/TRBV6-3
TGTGCCAGCAGCCAGGCGGGACTTAAAGATGAGCAGTTCTTC	CASSQAGLKDEQFF	TRBJ2-1	-	-	TRBV9
TGTGCCAGCTCACCACCGAACAGGGGGCAAGGCGAGCAGTACTTC	CASSPPNRGQGEQYF	TRBJ2-7	TRBD1	-	TRBV18
TGTGCCAGCAGCTGGGGACAGAACACTGAAGCTTTCTTT	CASSWGQNTEAFF	TRBJ1-1	-	-	TRBV5-6
TGTGCCAGCAGCTTACAGGGACTAGCGGGAGTTTCTGGGGCCAACGTCCTGACTTTC	CASSLQGLAGVSGANVLTF	TRBJ2-6	TRBD2	-	TRBV7-6
TGTGCCAGCAGCCCCCGAGGGCCGACTAGCGCTGGGGGGGCCGGGGAGCTGTTTTTT	CASSPRGPTSAGGAGELFF	TRBJ2-2	TRBD2	-	TRBV3-1/TRBV3-2
TGTGCCAGCAGCCAATCCCCGGGGTCAACAGATACGCAGTATTTT	CASSQSPGSTDTQYF	TRBJ2-3	-	-	TRBV7-3
TGTGCCACCCAGGAGGGTCGGGACAGGGCTTACGAGCAGTACTTC	CATQEGRDRAYEQYF	TRBJ2-7	TRBD1	once	TRBV28
TGTGCCAGCAGTTTCCCAGGGGGTAGCACTGAAGCTTTCTTT	CASSFPGGSTEAFF	TRBJ1-1	TRBD1	-	TRBV28
TGTGCCAGTTCACCTGGCCAGAACTATGGCTACACCTTC	CASSPGQNYGYTF	TRBJ1-2	-	-	TRBV18